This entry lists 11 T cell receptor beta chains sequenced from one sample in a study of blood T cell repertoires in COVID-19. Data came from immunoSEQ multiplex PCR; TCRdb stores just in-frame clones and leaves some out. The profile shows 350,000 to 500,000 clones, 70% to 90% of them singletons. Sequenced material: peripheral blood. The source of these receptors is a man younger than 35 with COVID-19, enrolled during active disease.

The V and J genes are TRBV27 and TRBJ1-2; D perhaps matches TRBD1 (5 bases). V was cut by 6 bases and J by 5 bases, with 22 bases left in between. Per germline, CDR1 MNHEY and CDR2 SMNVEV (reference sequence). This CDR3 is built from 16 residues. In nucleotides, the CDR3 is TGTGCCAGCAGAAACGACAGTCCCGCCCTTGCTTATGGCTACACCTTC. Its translation is CASRNDSPALAYGYTF.

This clone is a singleton in its sample. The gene calls are TRBV12-3 or TRBV12-4 and TRBJ2-2, with D uncertain. The CDR3 consists of 10 residues. Trimming left V 6 bases short and J 6 bases short, with 2 bases between. The CDR3 loop reads CASSSGELFF. The DNA for the CDR3 is TGTGCCAGCAGCTCCGGGGAGCTGTTTTTT.

In its sample, this clone was seen once. Other nucleotide sequences from this sample produce the same CDR3. This chain uses TRBV11-3 with TRBJ2-5, with D unresolved. The germline CDR1 and CDR2 sequences are SGHNT and YENEEA. Trimming took 6 bases from V and 2 from J, leaving 4 bases between them. The CDR3 consists of 11 residues. The CDR3 loop reads CASSLQETQYF. CDR3 in DNA: TGTGCCAGCAGTCTTCAAGAGACCCAGTACTTC.

The V gene is TRBV6-5, the J gene TRBJ1-2; D perhaps matches TRBD1 (6 bases). V lost 5 bases to trimming and J lost 8 bases, with 15 bases between them. The CDR3 runs to 13 residues. Germline V gives CDR1 MNHEY, CDR2 SVGAGI. The CDR3 sequence: CASSNTGLQGYTF. The DNA for the CDR3 is TGTGCCAGCAGTAACACAGGGCTCCAGGGCTACACCTTC.

This chain links TRBV6-1 with TRBJ2-7; possibly TRBD1 for D (5 bases). The germline gives CDR1 MNHNS, CDR2 SASEGT. The germline V and J ends were trimmed by 2 bases and 4 bases, with 15 bases remaining between them. The CDR3 runs 15 residues. In DNA, the CDR3 is TGTGCCAGCAGTGAAAACGTCCAGGGCGGATACGAGCAGTACTTC. As protein: CASSENVQGGYEQYF.

The CDR3, as DNA: TGTGCCAGCAGCTCCCGGGACTCCTACAATGAGCAGTTCTTC. It yields the protein CASSSRDSYNEQFF. The chain has TRBV11-3 and TRBJ2-1; D is possibly TRBD2 (5 bases). From germline, CDR1 is SGHNT and CDR2 YENEEA. V was trimmed by 4 bases and J by 0 bases, leaving 7 bases between them. This CDR3 region has 14 residues.

This chain connects TRBV5-1 to TRBJ2-7, with TRBD1 identical over 11 bases. There are 16 residues in the CDR3. The germline V gene has CDR1 SGHRS and CDR2 YFSETQ. V dropped 0 bases and J dropped 3; count of bases not matched to a gene: 5. The CDR3 nucleotides are TGCGCCAGCAGCTTGGAAGGACAGGGGGCTTTCTACGAGCAGTACTTC. This encodes CASSLEGQGAFYEQYF.

The CDR3 here is CASSESRGTEAFF. Here the CDR3 DNA reads TGCGCCAGCAGTGAGTCACGGGGGACTGAAGCTTTCTTT. The chain recombines TRBV10-2 with TRBJ1-1; tentatively, D is TRBD1 (5 bases). The CDR3 is 13 residues long. Per germline, CDR1 WSHSY and CDR2 SAAADI. The V end was cut by 0 bases, the J end by 5 bases, with 7 bases between.

This chain joins TRBV9 and TRBJ2-3, with a weak D call TRBD2 (6 bases). Germline V gene lookup returns CDR1 SGDLS and CDR2 YYNGEE. Trimming removed 4 bases at V and 3 bases at J, with 21 bases between. This CDR3 is 17 amino acids long. Here the CDR3 reads CASSLRGGISWTDTQYF. The DNA for the CDR3 is TGTGCCAGCAGCCTCCGCGGAGGGATAAGTTGGACAGATACGCAGTATTTT.

This chain joins TRBV13 and TRBJ2-7, with 9 bases identical to TRBD1. Germline lookup yields CDR1 PRHDT and CDR2 FYEKMQ (reference sequence). The CDR3 loop spans 14 amino acids. V lost 0 bases and J lost 5; bases outside the gene matches: 2. Here the CDR3 DNA reads TGTGCCAGCAGCTTAGGACAGGGGGCGAACGAGCAGTACTTC. It translates to CASSLGQGANEQYF.

The chain links TRBV18 to TRBJ2-7, with TRBD2 matching 10 bases. The CDR3 has 16 amino acids. Germline V lookup: CDR1 KGHSH, CDR2 LQKENI. V shed 2 bases, J shed 2 bases, and the junction held 6 bases outside the gene matches. CDR3 sequence (DNA): TGTGCCAGCTCACCAGGACTAGCGGAGCCAGCCTACGAGCAGTACTTC. The encoded protein is CASSPGLAEPAYEQYF.